This T cell receptor (beta chain) comes out of a study of vaccination effects on CD4 cells after COVID-19. A word on this clone: Antigen unknown.

Viral peptide pools were used in the ViraFEST assay to expand antigen-specific CD4+ T cells, and sequencing came afterward. Once cultured for roughly nine days, the cells underwent separation to obtain CD4+ T cells. Previously uninfected by SARS-CoV-2, the vaccine recipients also showed negative nucleocapsid antibodies. Every well got around 1.9 million PBMC, which were grown with 8.5 to 10 IU/ml IL-2 and about 10 ug/ml peptides. In germline, CDR1 is SGHRS, CDR2 YFSETQ. This CDR3 comprises 15 residues. V dropped 3 bases and J dropped 1 base, with 10 bases sitting between them. Generated by immunoSEQ multiplex PCR, the TCRdb table keeps only in-frame clones and is missing some. The sample records tens of thousands of clones, 65% to 85% being singletons.

Material: CD4+ T cells from PBMCs cultured with HCoV-OC43 spike peptides, obtained before COVID-19 vaccination. This sample's subset: HCoV-OC43 spike overlapping peptide pool stimulation. This clonotype originated in a human donor who received a COVID-19 vaccine. The rearrangement links TRBV5-1 to TRBJ2-2; perhaps D is TRBD1 or TRBD2 (5 bases each). The CDR3 region has the DNA TGCGCCAGCAGCTCCAATGGGGGGAACACCGGGGAGCTGTTTTTT. This sequence encodes CASSSNGGNTGELFF.